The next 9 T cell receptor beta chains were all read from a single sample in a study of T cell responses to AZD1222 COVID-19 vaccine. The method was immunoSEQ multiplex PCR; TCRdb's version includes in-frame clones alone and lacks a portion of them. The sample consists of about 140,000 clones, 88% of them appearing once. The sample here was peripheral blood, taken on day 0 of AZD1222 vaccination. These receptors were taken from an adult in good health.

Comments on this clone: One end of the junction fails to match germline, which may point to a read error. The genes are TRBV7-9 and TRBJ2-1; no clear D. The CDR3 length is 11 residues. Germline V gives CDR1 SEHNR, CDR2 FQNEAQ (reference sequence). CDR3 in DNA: TGTGCCAGCAGCTCCCACAATGAGCAGTTCTTC. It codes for CASSSHNEQFF.

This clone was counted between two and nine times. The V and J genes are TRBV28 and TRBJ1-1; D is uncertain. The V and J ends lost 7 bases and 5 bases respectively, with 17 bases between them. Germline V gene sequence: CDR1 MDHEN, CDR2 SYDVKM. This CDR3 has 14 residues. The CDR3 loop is CASTHRAITTEAFF. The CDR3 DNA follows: TGTGCCAGCACCCATAGAGCGATTACGACTGAAGCTTTCTTT.

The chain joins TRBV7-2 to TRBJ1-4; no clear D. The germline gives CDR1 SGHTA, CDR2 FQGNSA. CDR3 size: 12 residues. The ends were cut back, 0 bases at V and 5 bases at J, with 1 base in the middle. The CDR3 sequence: CASSLANEKLFF. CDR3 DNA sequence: TGTGCCAGCAGCTTAGCGAATGAAAAACTGTTTTTT.

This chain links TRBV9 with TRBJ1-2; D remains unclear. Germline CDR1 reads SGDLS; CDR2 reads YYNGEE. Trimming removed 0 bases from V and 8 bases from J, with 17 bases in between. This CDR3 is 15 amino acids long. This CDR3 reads CASSVAPRTRQGYTF. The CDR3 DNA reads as TGTGCCAGCAGCGTAGCCCCCCGGACGAGGCAGGGCTACACCTTC.

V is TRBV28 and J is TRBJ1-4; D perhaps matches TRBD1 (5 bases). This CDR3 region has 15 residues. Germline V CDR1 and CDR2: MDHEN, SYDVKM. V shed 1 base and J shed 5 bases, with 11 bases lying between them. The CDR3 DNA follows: TGTGCCAGCAGTTTATTTGGGGCTTTGAATGAAAAACTGTTTTTT. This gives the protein CASSLFGALNEKLFF.

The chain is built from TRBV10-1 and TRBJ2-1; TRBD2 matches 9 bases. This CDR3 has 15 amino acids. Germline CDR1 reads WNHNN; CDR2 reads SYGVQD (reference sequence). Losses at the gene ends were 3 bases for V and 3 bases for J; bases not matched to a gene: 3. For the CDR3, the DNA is TGCGCCAGCAGTGAAAAAGCGGGGGGCTACAATGAGCAGTTCTTC. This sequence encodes CASSEKAGGYNEQFF.

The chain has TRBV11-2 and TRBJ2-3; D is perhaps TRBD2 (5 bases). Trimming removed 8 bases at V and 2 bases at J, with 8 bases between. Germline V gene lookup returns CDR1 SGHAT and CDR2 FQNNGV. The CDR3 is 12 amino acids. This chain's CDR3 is CASGRSTDTQYF. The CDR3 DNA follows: TGTGCCAGCGGGAGATCCACAGATACGCAGTATTTT.

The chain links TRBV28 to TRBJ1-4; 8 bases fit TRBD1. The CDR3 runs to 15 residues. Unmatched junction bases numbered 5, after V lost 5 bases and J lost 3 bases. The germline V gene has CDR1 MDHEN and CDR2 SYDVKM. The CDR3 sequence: CASSIRTGPNEKLFF. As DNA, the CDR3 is TGTGCCAGCAGTATTCGGACAGGGCCTAATGAAAAACTGTTTTTT.

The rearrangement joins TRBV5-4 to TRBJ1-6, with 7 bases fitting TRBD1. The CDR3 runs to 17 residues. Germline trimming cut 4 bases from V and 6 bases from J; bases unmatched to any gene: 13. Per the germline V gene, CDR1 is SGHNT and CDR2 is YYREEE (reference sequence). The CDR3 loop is CASSDRTGPFINSPLHF. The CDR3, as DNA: TGTGCCAGCAGCGACAGGACAGGTCCCTTCATTAATTCACCCCTCCACTTT.